This TCR beta chain appears in the sequencing data of a study of identical twins. Findings and caveats of the study: Some out-of-frame alpha sequences were shared by twins, and these showed excess low generation probability.

A universal primer site came from template switching; cDNA carried unique molecular identifiers. TCRdb recomputed calls from the 5' RACE reads with MiXCR, one row per CDR3 protein. The sample carries 500,000 to 550,000 distinct CDR3 sequences, roughly 21% recorded once. As regards this clonotype: Its antigen is not known.

Germline V lookup: CDR1 ENHRY, CDR2 SYGVKD. The J segment lost 5 bases and the V segment lost 6 bases, leaving 5 bases of the junction unmatched. This CDR3 comprises 15 residues. The sample was also reused in another study, on T cells expressing NK-cell markers.

The gene calls are TRBV10-3 and TRBJ1-6, with 9 bases aligning to TRBD1. Sequenced material: CD4+ T cells sorted from blood. The TCR sequence derives from a young woman in good health. The CDR3 region is CAISTGQGNNSPLHF. CDR3 DNA: TGTGCCATCAGCACGGGACAGGGAAATAATTCACCCCTCCACTTT.